The 22 T cell receptor beta chains below all came from one sample that was sequenced in a study of T cells in women clearing cervical HPV infection. Here immunoSEQ multiplex PCR was the method, and the copy in TCRdb shows in-frame clones only, minus some. The sample table includes under 20,000 clones. Sequenced input: blood buffy coat. The receptors come from a woman between 18 and 69 years old with a cervical HPV16 infection that either progressed to CIN3+ or cleared (not recorded which).

On this clone: The read finishes 3 residues shy of the CDR3 end, and the germline J gene is used to complete it. This sequence joins TRBV2 and TRBJ2-3; 8 nucleotides agree with TRBD2. This CDR3 has 17 residues. V shed 8 bases and J 4 bases; nucleotides not matched to a gene: 17. CDR1 is SNHLY, CDR2 FYNNEI, per germline. CDR3 bases read: TGTGCCAGCCGACCCCGCGGGGGGACTCAGAGAGCAGATACG. It translates to CASRPRGGTQRADT. The whole CDR3 region reads CASRPRGGTQRADTQYF.

As concerns this clone: The read terminates 3 residues ahead of where the CDR3 ends, so the germline J gene completes it. Other DNA sequences in the sample encode the same CDR3. The V call is TRBV19, the J call TRBJ2-1; 10 bases are shared with TRBD1. Germline V CDR1 and CDR2: LNHDA, SQIVND (reference sequence). This CDR3 has 15 amino acids. The V segment lost 3 bases and the J segment 4 bases; nucleotides outside the gene matches: 3. CDR3 amino acids: CASSIPGQGYNEQFF. Partial CDR3 DNA: TGTGCCAGTAGTATCCCGGGACAGGGGTACAATGAG. Using reference TRBV19 and TRBJ2-1 for the parts outside the CDR3, the full variable domain is DGGITQSPKYLFRKEGQNVTLSCEQNLNHDAMYWYRQDPGQGLRLIYYSQIVNDFQKGDIAEGYSVSREKKESFPLTVTSAQKNPTAFYLCASSIPGQGYNEQFFGPGTRLTVL.

Turning to this clone: A junction boundary mismatches the germline segment, possibly from a read error. The read comes to an end 3 residues before the CDR3 does, leaving the germline J gene to fill in the end. The V and J genes are TRBV4-2 and TRBJ1-1, with TRBD1 matching 9 bases. The CDR3 loop spans 16 amino acids. Looked up from germline, CDR1 is LGHNA and CDR2 is YNFKEQ. CDR3 DNA (partial): TGCGCCAGCAGCGTAACAGGGGGCGCCTGGGACACTGAA. Residues: CASSVTGGAWDTE. The entire CDR3 protein is CASSVTGGAWDTEAFF.

A word on this clone: The read is 3 residues too short to cover the CDR3 end, so that end is filled in from the germline J gene. This chain connects TRBV30 to TRBJ1-5; a possible D gene is TRBD1 (6 bases). The CDR3 consists of 13 residues. Germline CDR1 reads GTSNPN; CDR2 reads SVGIG (reference sequence). V lost 6 bases and J 6 bases, leaving 15 bases between the germline ends. CDR3 loop: CACNRDTSQPQHF. The part of the CDR3 DNA that was read is TGTGCCTGTAACAGGGATACGTCTCAGCCC.

Considering frequency, this clone is medium-sized (0.01 to 0.1%). The CDR3 is cut off 3 residues early in the read; its end comes from the germline J gene. The chain couples TRBV18 to TRBJ2-5, with D tentatively TRBD2 (6 bases). Germline CDR1 KGHSH, CDR2 LQKENI. The ends were cut back, 6 bases at V and 2 bases at J, with 16 bases in the middle. The length of the CDR3 is 15 residues. Partial CDR3 DNA: TGTGCCAGCTCTTCCGGGACTGGGGCACAAGAGACC. This gives the protein CASSSGTGAQET. The entire CDR3 is CASSSGTGAQETQYF.

About this clone: The sequence runs out 3 residues before the end of the CDR3; the remainder is reconstructed from the germline J gene. The gene calls are TRBV20-1 and TRBJ2-5, with 8 bases matching TRBD1. Germline V lookup: CDR1 DFQATT, CDR2 SNEGSKA (reference sequence). Trimming at V came to 5 bases and at J to 2 bases, leaving 4 bases not matched to a gene. The CDR3 runs to 13 residues. The CDR3 DNA, read in part, is TGCAGTGCTCGCTACAGGGGGCAAGAGACC. The encoded protein is CSARYRGQET. The entire CDR3 protein is CSARYRGQETQYF.

Notes on this clone: The CDR3 goes on 3 residues after the read ends, and that part is filled in from the germline J gene. The genes are TRBV6-2 or TRBV6-3 and TRBJ2-7; a weak D match, TRBD1 (6 bases). This CDR3 is built from 14 residues. The V and J ends lost 5 bases and 4 bases respectively, with 15 bases between them. CDR1 and CDR2 (germline): MNHEY, SVGEGT. CDR3 bases read: TGTGCCAGCAGTCCGGTCTCCCAGGGGTACGAG. This encodes CASSPVSQGYE. The full CDR3 protein is CASSPVSQGYEQYF.

Of note for this clone: The observed sequence ends 3 residues before the CDR3 terminus, with the missing tail filled in from the germline J gene. The chain is built from TRBV2 and TRBJ1-5; a weak D match, TRBD1 (5 bases). The V and J ends lost 2 bases and 5 bases respectively, with 10 bases between them. Germline V gene lookup returns CDR1 SNHLY and CDR2 FYNNEI. CDR3 size: 14 residues. The sequenced part of the CDR3 DNA is TGTGCCAGCAGTGAAAGAAGGGGCCATCAGCCC. Protein: CASSERRGHQP. The whole CDR3 region reads CASSERRGHQPQHF.

Worth noting for this clone: Read coverage stops 3 residues before the CDR3 terminus; the germline J gene supplies the remainder. V and J are TRBV2 and TRBJ2-5; D is unclear. Germline CDR1 is SNHLY and CDR2 is FYNNEI. The CDR3 is 14 residues long. Trimming took off 2 bases at V and 4 bases at J, with 11 bases between the two ends. The chain's CDR3 is CASSEYNPGETQYF. The covered CDR3 bases are TGTGCCAGCAGTGAATACAACCCGGGAGAGACC.

A word on this clone: The sequenced fragment ends 3 residues before the CDR3 boundary, so the rest is inferred from the germline J gene. This rearrangement joins TRBV20-1 to TRBJ2-3; 10 bases are shared with TRBD1. Germline values: CDR1 DFQATT, CDR2 SNEGSKA (reference sequence). Trimming cost V 6 bases and J 4 bases; bases outside gene matches: 10. This CDR3 has 15 amino acids. Incomplete CDR3 DNA: TGCAGTGCGAGGCGGACAGGGACAGGGGCAGATACG. It specifies CSARRTGTGADT. The complete CDR3 sequence is CSARRTGTGADTQYF.

Comments on this clone: Read coverage stops 3 residues before the CDR3 terminus; the germline J gene supplies the remainder. The gene calls are TRBV2 and TRBJ1-2, with D uncertain. V lost 0 bases and J 4 bases, leaving 15 bases between the germline ends. The CDR3 runs 16 residues. Per germline, CDR1 SNHLY and CDR2 FYNNEI. The sequenced part of the CDR3 DNA is TGTGCCAGCAGTGAAGCGCCCACAACTAGGGCCTATGGC. This codes for CASSEAPTTRAYG. The CDR3 as a whole reads CASSEAPTTRAYGYTF.

Comments on this clone: The read gets to within 3 residues of the CDR3 end, and the germline J gene fills in the rest. The rearrangement uses TRBV5-1 and TRBJ2-5; 8 bases align to TRBD2. Trimming at V came to 5 bases and at J to 5 bases, leaving 8 bases not matched to a gene. CDR1 and CDR2 from the germline V gene are SGHRS and YFSETQ. CDR3 size: 14 residues. CDR3 in amino acids: CASSPRGGRETQYF. The part of the CDR3 DNA that was read is TGCGCCAGCAGTCCCCGGGGGGGCCGGGAGACC. Full variable domain (rest looked up from reference TRBV5-1 and TRBJ2-5): KAGVTQTPRYLIKTRGQQVTLSCSPISGHRSVSWYQQTPGQGLQFLFEYFSETQRNKGNFPGRFSGRQFSNSRSEMNVSTLELGDSALYLCASSPRGGRETQYFGPGTRLLVL.

Points on this clone: The read terminates 3 residues ahead of where the CDR3 ends, so the germline J gene completes it. The chain has TRBV20-1 and TRBJ1-3; D is uncertain. Germline assignment: CDR1 DFQATT and CDR2 SNEGSKA (reference sequence). This CDR3 contains 12 residues. V was trimmed by 5 bases and J by 2 bases, leaving 7 bases between them. The CDR3 DNA, read in part, is TGCAGTGCTCACGGGGCTGGAAACACC. It yields the protein CSAHGAGNT. The whole CDR3 protein is CSAHGAGNTIYF.

Comments on this clone: The sequenced fragment ends 3 residues before the CDR3 boundary, so the rest is inferred from the germline J gene. This chain joins TRBV6-2 or TRBV6-3 and TRBJ1-6; 8 bases map to TRBD1. Germline values: CDR1 MNHEY, CDR2 SVGEGT. The CDR3 covers 15 residues. With V trimmed by 6 bases and J by 11 bases, 12 bases remained unmatched. The sequenced part of the CDR3 DNA is TGTGCCAGCAGGATAGGAGGACAGGGAGTTACACCC. This codes for CASRIGGQGVTP. The whole CDR3 protein is CASRIGGQGVTPLHF.

Regarding this clone: The DNA ends 3 residues before the CDR3 does, and the rest of the CDR3 is filled in from the germline J gene. The rearrangement uses TRBV2 and TRBJ2-3; D is ambiguous. V was cut by 4 bases and J by 2 bases, with 4 bases left in between. Germline CDR1 SNHLY, CDR2 FYNNEI. The CDR3 runs 12 residues. CDR3: CASSVHTDTQYF. The CDR3 DNA, read in part, is TGTGCCAGCAGTGTCCACACAGATACG.

Turning to this clone: The read terminates 3 residues before the CDR3 end, so the remaining end is supplied by the germline J gene. V and J are TRBV12-3 or TRBV12-4 and TRBJ2-1; 7 bases are shared with TRBD1. The CDR3 loop spans 13 amino acids. The V segment lost 3 bases and the J segment 5 bases; nucleotides outside the gene matches: 1. CDR3 DNA, as far as it was read: TGTGCCAGCAGTTTGGACAGGAACAATGAG. Amino acids: CASSLDRNNE. The entire CDR3 is CASSLDRNNEQFF.

Details on this clone: The DNA ends 3 residues before the CDR3 does, and the rest of the CDR3 is filled in from the germline J gene. The chain is built from TRBV7-6 and TRBJ1-5; 11 bases agree with TRBD1. CDR1 is SGHVS, CDR2 FNYEAQ, per germline. CDR3 size: 16 residues. After removal of 3 bases from V and 4 bases from J, the junction contained 5 bases not matched to a gene. The CDR3 is CASSLGQGGTNQPQHF. Partial CDR3 DNA: TGTGCCAGCAGCTTGGGACAGGGGGGGACAAATCAGCCC.

In the case of this clone: The read ends 3 residues before the CDR3 terminus; that terminus is restored from the germline J gene. V usage is TRBV2 and J usage is TRBJ1-1; D possibly corresponds to TRBD1 (6 bases). The ends were cut back, 6 bases at V and 1 base at J, with 9 bases in the middle. CDR1 is SNHLY, CDR2 FYNNEI, per germline. The CDR3 has 13 residues. This CDR3 is CASRVQGNTEAFF. CDR3 bases read: TGTGCCAGCAGAGTACAGGGGAACACTGAA.

This chain's CDR3 is CASSLEGQGGELFF. The sequenced CDR3 bases are TGTGCCAGCAGCTTAGAGGGCCAGGGCGGGGAG. The rearrangement uses TRBV7-6 and TRBJ2-2; D is possibly TRBD1 (5 bases). Read data end 3 residues before the CDR3 end; the end is taken from the germline J gene. Germline assignment: CDR1 SGHVS and CDR2 FNYEAQ. V was cut by 1 base and J by 7 bases, with 10 bases left in between. The CDR3 extends over 14 amino acids.

Notes on this clone: From the germline J gene comes the end of the CDR3, since the read stops 3 residues before it. The chain has TRBV11-3 and TRBJ1-1; D is unclear. V shed 2 bases and J shed 0 bases, with 4 bases lying between them. CDR1 is SGHNT and CDR2 is YENEEA in the germline V gene. The CDR3 is made up of 13 amino acids. CDR3 in amino acids: CASSLYMNTEAFF. CDR3 bases read: TGTGCCAGCAGCTTATATATGAACACTGAA.

Measured by frequency, this clone is medium-sized (0.01 to 0.1%). The missing CDR3 end, 3 residues past where the read stops, is filled in from the germline J gene. This chain connects TRBV5-4 to TRBJ2-5; 9 bases match TRBD1. Germline values: CDR1 SGHNT, CDR2 YYREEE (reference sequence). CDR3 length: 15 amino acids. V was clipped by 4 bases and J by 4 bases; unmatched bases: 8. The CDR3 DNA, read in part, is TGTGCCAGCAGCCTACAGGGGGCCCCAAGAGAGACC. This codes for CASSLQGAPRET. The complete CDR3 protein is CASSLQGAPRETQYF.

On this clone: The read terminates 3 residues before the CDR3 end, so the remaining end is supplied by the germline J gene. The rearrangement joins TRBV30 to TRBJ2-7, with D uncertain. The V gene's germline CDR1 is GTSNPN and CDR2 SVGIG (reference sequence). CDR3 length equals 13 residues. The V gene lost 0 bases and the J gene lost 6 bases, with 12 bases spanning the gap. CDR3 residues: CAWSVWRNGEQYF. The DNA read from the CDR3 is TGTGCCTGGAGTGTTTGGCGGAACGGCGAG.